This T cell receptor beta chain was captured by sequencing in a study of long-term antiretroviral therapy in people with HIV. Trimming took 0 bases from V and 3 from J; bases not matched to a gene: 10. Germline CDR1 LGHNT, CDR2 FRNRAP. The CDR3 loop spans 18 amino acids. Version v3.0 of the immunoSEQ assay ran at survey level. This table comes from immunoSEQ multiplex PCR, and its TCRdb copy is limited to in-frame clones, with some not included. The data hold fewer than 20,000 clones, with 75% to 85% observed a single time. The origin of this receptor is a man aged 40-49 years with HIV. The J gene is TRBJ1-5, the V gene TRBV12-5; TRBD1 agrees at 8 bases. The sequences come from unsorted PBMCs, collected 2.1 years after starting antiretroviral therapy. In DNA form, the CDR3 reads TGTGCTAGTGGTTTGGTACTAGGCAGGGGGCAAGACAATCAGCCCCAGCATTTT. It specifies CASGLVLGRGQDNQPQHF.